A selection of T cell receptor beta chains follows, all from one sample in a study of OX40 agonist ivuxolimab in advanced cancers. Generated by immunoSEQ multiplex PCR, the TCRdb table keeps only in-frame clones and is missing some. The sample holds roughly 38,000 clones; approximately 87% are singletons and the top ten take 35% to 40%. This material consisted of CD4+ or CD8+ T cells sorted from blood, taken in a trial of the OX40 agonist ivuxolimab. The receptor source for this set is an adult with an advanced solid tumor such as melanoma, head and neck, liver or kidney cancer. Both conserved end residues are part of each CDR3.

v_gene	j_gene	CDR3aa
TRBV2	TRBJ1-6	CASNRDRGIISPLHF
TRBV18	TRBJ2-7	CASSRDRGGAREQYF
TRBV4-1	TRBJ2-7	CASSPVTGGLYEQYF
TRBV21-1	TRBJ1-2	CASSKGQGYGYTF
TRBV6-5	TRBJ1-4	CASSYSNRPTNEKLFF
TRBV6-1	TRBJ2-1	CASSDQRLAGGNEQFF
TRBV7-3	TRBJ2-2	CASSLRRTSKLFF
TRBV6-6	TRBJ2-5	CASSYSGADQETQYF
TRBV9	TRBJ1-3	CASSPRGRSGNTIYF
TRBV10-2	TRBJ2-1	CASSEGTSEGEQFF
TRBV28	TRBJ1-5	CASSFPGLSQPQHF
TRBV30	TRBJ2-5	CAWSRAYQETQYF
TRBV6-1	TRBJ1-1	CASSEVLESNTEAFF
TRBV6-5	TRBJ2-7	CASRLRDRGSYEQYF
TRBV2	TRBJ2-5	CASSGTAGLGETQYF
TRBV27	TRBJ1-1	CASSWGGGGPTTAFF
TRBV19	TRBJ2-7	CASSIASQPTYEQYF
TRBV28	TRBJ1-1	CASSPGDRVTEAFF
TRBV6-5	TRBJ2-3	CASSYGRIDTQYF
TRBV7-6	TRBJ1-2	CASSSGDYGYTF
TRBV19	TRBJ2-7	CASSIVGANSYEQYF
TRBV2	TRBJ2-1	CATQNNEQFF
TRBV5-4	TRBJ2-2	CASSESILMADTGELFF
TRBV5-1	TRBJ1-1	CASSLVVAGGTEAFF
TRBV30	TRBJ2-5	CAWSVTGLGVTQYF
TRBV2	TRBJ2-5	CASSEWGLETQYF
TRBV4-2	TRBJ2-2	CASSRTTGDHRELFF
TRBV18	TRBJ2-2	CASSPQRDSTGELFF
TRBV29-1	TRBJ2-3	CSVDGGDTQYF
TRBV7-2	TRBJ2-7	CASSLAGGSTYEQYF
TRBV2	TRBJ1-2	CASSLGGYGYTF